These 14 T cell receptor beta chains share one sample of origin, sequenced in a study of radiation and T cells in renal cell carcinoma. Specified time point: blood 2 weeks post-SBRT. Treatment defined: 15 Gy SBRT to primary tumor, nephrectomy 4 weeks later. Generated by immunoSEQ multiplex PCR, the TCRdb table keeps only in-frame clones and is missing some. This sample has 70,000 or so clones; 82% occur once, and the top ten carry approximately 5.4%. This specimen consisted of blood, obtained from a patient whose treatment included radiotherapy and nephrectomy. The receptors shown here come from a man between 60 and 75 years old with renal cell carcinoma.

This sequence joins TRBV7-9 and TRBJ1-1; possible D gene TRBD1, 5 bases. CDR3 length equals 15 residues. Germline CDR1 and CDR2: SEHNR and FQNEAQ (reference sequence). Trimming stripped 4 bases from V and 1 base from J, with 13 bases between. This CDR3 reads CASSSWGSGNTEAFF. The CDR3 DNA reads TGTGCCAGCAGCTCGTGGGGGTCAGGGAACACTGAAGCTTTCTTT.

This clone was picked up a small number of times. CDR3 residues: CAWRDRDGQPQHF. In nucleotides, the CDR3 is TGTGCCTGGAGGGACAGGGACGGTCAGCCCCAGCATTTT. The gene calls are TRBV30 and TRBJ1-5, with 8 bases fitting TRBD1. J gave up 6 bases and V 3 bases, and 4 bases lay outside the gene matches. CDR3 length: 13 amino acids. The germline CDR1 and CDR2 sequences are GTSNPN and SVGIG (reference sequence).

The rearrangement links TRBV7-9 to TRBJ2-1, with 10 bases aligning to TRBD1. The length of the CDR3 is 13 residues. V dropped 6 bases and J dropped 9; count of bases not matched to a gene: 5. Per germline, CDR1 SEHNR and CDR2 FQNEAQ (reference sequence). The CDR3 sequence is CASRDRGRFEQFF. CDR3 DNA sequence: TGTGCCAGCAGAGACAGGGGGCGTTTTGAGCAGTTCTTC.

V and J are TRBV4-3 and TRBJ2-7; 10 bases line up with TRBD1. Germline-derived CDR1 and CDR2 are LGHNA and YSLEER. The CDR3 runs to 15 residues. Germline trimming cut 5 bases from V and 5 bases from J; bases unmatched to any gene: 9. Here the CDR3 reads CASSGGQGPGNEQYF. CDR3 nucleotide sequence: TGCGCCAGCAGCGGGGGACAGGGGCCGGGAAACGAGCAGTACTTC.

The V call is TRBV4-1, the J call TRBJ2-3; 7 bases fit TRBD1. Germline lookup yields CDR1 MGHRA and CDR2 YSYEKL. The CDR3 runs 15 residues. With V trimmed by 0 bases and J by 3 bases, 3 bases remained unmatched. DNA for the CDR3: TGCGCCAGCAGCCAAGACAGGGGGTGGACAGATACGCAGTATTTT. This sequence encodes CASSQDRGWTDTQYF.

This clone was picked up one time. The chain is built from TRBV29-1 and TRBJ2-3; D gene ambiguous. This CDR3 is built from 12 residues. The germline gives CDR1 SQVTM, CDR2 ANQGSEA. Between the trimmed V and J ends, which lost 0 bases and 2 bases, there was a span of 3 bases. This CDR3 is CSVEETTDTQYF. CDR3 sequence (DNA): TGCAGCGTTGAAGAAACCACAGATACGCAGTATTTT.

The rearrangement joins TRBV7-9 to TRBJ2-1, with 13 bases lining up with TRBD2. CDR3 length equals 18 residues. Trimming removed 3 bases from V and 4 bases from J; junction bases left unmatched: 9. Germline V gene lookup returns CDR1 SEHNR and CDR2 FQNEAQ (reference sequence). For the CDR3, the DNA is TGTGCCAGCAGCTTCGGACTAGCGGGAGATAGTTTGTACAATGAGCAGTTCTTC. It yields the protein CASSFGLAGDSLYNEQFF.

The genes are TRBV5-1 and TRBJ2-5; no clear D. Gene TRBJ2-7 matches the end of the DNA better, so the J call may be wrong. The CDR3 loop spans 15 amino acids. Germline V gene data show CDR1 as SGHRS and CDR2 as YFSETQ. The CDR3 DNA reads as TGCGCCAGCAGCTTGGCCTTGGGCAAAACCTACGAGCAGTACTTC. It encodes CASSLALGKTYEQYF.

V usage is TRBV2 and J usage is TRBJ2-5; 12 nucleotides align to TRBD2. Germline trimming cut 7 bases from V and 5 bases from J; bases unmatched to any gene: 8. Germline lookup yields CDR1 SNHLY and CDR2 FYNNEI. The CDR3 is 15 residues long. Here the CDR3 reads CASNQGTSGSETQYF. In DNA form, the CDR3 reads TGTGCCAGCAACCAAGGGACTAGCGGGTCGGAGACCCAGTACTTC.

The rearrangement joins TRBV28 to TRBJ1-2; D remains unclear. The V gene lost 5 bases and the J gene lost 2 bases, with 6 bases spanning the gap. The germline gives CDR1 MDHEN, CDR2 SYDVKM. This CDR3 region has 12 residues. CDR3 protein: CASSPLNYGYTF. CDR3 nucleotides: TGTGCCAGCAGTCCCTTGAACTATGGCTACACCTTC.

This chain links TRBV2 with TRBJ2-7; TRBD1 agrees at 7 bases. Germline CDR1 reads SNHLY; CDR2 reads FYNNEI. The CDR3 contains 11 residues. With 6 bases clipped from V and 12 bases from J, the junction kept 8 bases outside the gene matches. CDR3 sequence reads: CASSGTDIGYF. The CDR3 coding sequence is TGTGCCAGCAGCGGGACAGATATCGGGTACTTC.

This clone was seen a handful of times. This chain uses TRBV6-1 with TRBJ2-4; D might be TRBD1 or TRBD2, each matching 5 bases. This CDR3 comprises 12 residues. V lost 7 bases and J lost 11, with 15 bases in between. Per the germline V gene, CDR1 is MNHNS and CDR2 is SASEGT. The CDR3 sequence is CASNSEGLLQYF. The CDR3 nucleotides are TGTGCCAGCAACTCTGAGGGGCTACTTCAGTACTTC.

This clone occurred once. The genes are TRBV18 and TRBJ1-6; D call uncertain. V gave up 2 bases and J gave up 9 bases, with 11 bases separating them. This CDR3 spans 14 amino acids. In germline, CDR1 is KGHSH, CDR2 LQKENI. The CDR3 reads CASSPDGHGSPLHF. The CDR3 region has the DNA TGTGCCAGCTCACCAGACGGGCACGGTTCACCCCTCCACTTT.

The J gene is TRBJ2-1, the V gene TRBV7-6; TRBD1 might be the D (6 bases). V was trimmed by 4 bases and J by 13 bases, leaving 14 bases between them. The germline V gene encodes CDR1 SGHVS and CDR2 FNYEAQ. CDR3 length equals 12 residues. The CDR3 region is CASSSQGQPQFF. The DNA for the CDR3 is TGTGCCAGCAGCTCCCAAGGACAGCCTCAGTTCTTC.